Listed below are T cell receptor beta chains from one sample, sequenced in a study of post-analysis software for immune sequencing data. TCRdb processed the PCR reads anew with MiXCR; each CDR3 protein has one entry. The sample has around 160,000 distinct CDR3 sequences, approximately 35% seen once. This specimen was blood, taken after autologous hematopoietic stem cell transplantation. These receptors were taken from a girl aged 10 to 17 with multiple sclerosis. Both conserved end residues are trimmed from each CDR3. The order of the fields is D gene, J gene, V gene, CDR3 protein. D genes are given only for firm matches.

d_gene: TRBD2; j_gene: TRBJ2-1; v_gene: TRBV27; CDR3aa: ASSITSEGEQF
d_gene: .; j_gene: TRBJ2-5; v_gene: TRBV7-2; CDR3aa: ASSLAWRQEAQY
d_gene: TRBD2; j_gene: TRBJ2-5; v_gene: TRBV11-2; CDR3aa: ASSLQTSAETQY
d_gene: .; j_gene: TRBJ2-1; v_gene: TRBV10-2; CDR3aa: VSSESNLLGSATYNEQF
d_gene: .; j_gene: TRBJ2-1; v_gene: TRBV10-3; CDR3aa: AISEASSSHNEQF
d_gene: .; j_gene: TRBJ2-5; v_gene: TRBV5-1; CDR3aa: ASSLTVRSEQY
d_gene: .; j_gene: TRBJ2-7; v_gene: TRBV13; CDR3aa: VSSLGARAEQY
d_gene: .; j_gene: TRBJ2-5; v_gene: TRBV20-1; CDR3aa: SAETGREQETQY
d_gene: TRBD2; j_gene: TRBJ2-1; v_gene: TRBV5-1; CDR3aa: ASSDGTSGYNEQF
d_gene: TRBD1; j_gene: TRBJ1-5; v_gene: TRBV12-3/TRBV12-4; CDR3aa: ASSLVLAGGQPQH
d_gene: .; j_gene: TRBJ2-3; v_gene: TRBV5-4; CDR3aa: ASSLAGSTDTQY
d_gene: TRBD1; j_gene: TRBJ1-5; v_gene: TRBV12-3/TRBV12-4; CDR3aa: ASRQGAGVGLLH
d_gene: .; j_gene: TRBJ2-7; v_gene: TRBV30; CDR3aa: DHGTHHYEQY
d_gene: .; j_gene: TRBJ2-3; v_gene: TRBV7-2; CDR3aa: ASALNGVDTQY